This TCR beta chain was recorded in a study of glioma-infiltrating T cells after dendritic cell vaccination. Looking at the study overall: Treatment, given 2003 to 2012, was autologous tumor lysate-pulsed dendritic cell vaccination.

Time point specified: after dendritic cell vaccination, including at tumor progression/relapse. Only patients with spare fresh-frozen tumor and over two years of follow-up were included. TCRB CDR3 was amplified from 2 ug genomic DNA or less. The assay was immunoSEQ multiplex PCR, and TCRdb's table has in-frame clones only and misses some. The profile shows about 65,000 clones, about 89% of them singletons. Losses at the gene ends were 5 bases for V and 2 bases for J; bases not matched to a gene: 5. Germline V gene data show CDR1 as SSHAT and CDR2 as FNYEAQ (reference sequence). This CDR3 comprises 16 residues.

This TCR derives from a human donor with glioblastoma. This specimen consisted of blood, obtained after dendritic cell vaccination. V is TRBV7-7 and J is TRBJ2-1; 11 nucleotides line up with TRBD1. The CDR3 DNA follows: TGTGCCAGCAGCGCGACGGACAGGGGGCCCTACAATGAGCAGTTCTTC. This gives the protein CASSATDRGPYNEQFF.